The 6 T cell receptor beta chains below were found in one sample sequenced in a study of cytomegalovirus exposure and HLA in healthy donors. Use of 60 Vbeta and 13 Jbeta primers characterized the PCR. Produced via immunoSEQ multiplex PCR; TCRdb's table is partial and in-frame only. The sample totals about 140,000 clones. The specimen was PBMCs. The receptor source for this set is a young woman in good health and CMV-seronegative.

The chain combines TRBV5-1 with TRBJ2-5, with 11 bases lining up with TRBD2. The ends lost 5 bases at V and 4 bases at J; junction bases unmatched: 16. The CDR3 runs 18 residues. CDR1 and CDR2 from the germline V gene are SGHRS and YFSETQ. This chain's CDR3 is CASRPGAGTSGGRETQYF. DNA of the CDR3: TGCGCCAGCAGACCGGGGGCCGGGACTAGCGGAGGCAGAGAGACCCAGTACTTC.

This rearrangement joins TRBV15 to TRBJ2-3; D possibly corresponds to TRBD2 (5 bases). In germline, CDR1 is LNHNV, CDR2 YYDKDF (reference sequence). CDR3 length: 16 amino acids. V gave up 0 bases and J gave up 3 bases, with 13 bases separating them. The CDR3 sequence: CATSRDRTGSTDTQYF. CDR3 nucleotide sequence: TGTGCCACCAGCAGAGATCGAACGGGAAGTACAGATACGCAGTATTTT.

V gene TRBV19 combines with J gene TRBJ2-5; D not certain. Germline values: CDR1 LNHDA, CDR2 SQIVND (reference sequence). This CDR3 contains 14 residues. V was shortened by 3 bases and J by 5 bases, with 13 bases between the two germline ends. CDR3: CASSIPGSGETQYF. The CDR3 DNA reads as TGTGCCAGTAGTATTCCCGGATCCGGGGAGACCCAGTACTTC. Full variable domain (rest looked up from reference TRBV19 and TRBJ2-5): DGGITQSPKYLFRKEGQNVTLSCEQNLNHDAMYWYRQDPGQGLRLIYYSQIVNDFQKGDIAEGYSVSREKKESFPLTVTSAQKNPTAFYLCASSIPGSGETQYFGPGTRLLVL.

The CDR3 loop is CASSIGTSVGYQETQYF. DNA of the CDR3: TGTGCCAGTAGTATTGGGACTAGCGTCGGGTACCAAGAGACCCAGTACTTC. The chain employs TRBV19 and TRBJ2-5, with TRBD2 matching 10 bases. Trimming removed 3 bases from V and 0 bases from J; junction bases left unmatched: 7. The CDR3 length is 17 residues. Looked up from germline, CDR1 is LNHDA and CDR2 is SQIVND (reference sequence).

This chain connects TRBV7-8 to TRBJ2-1; D might be TRBD2 (5 bases). Trimming removed 8 bases from V and 9 bases from J, with 26 bases in between. CDR3 length: 16 amino acids. CDR1 is SGHVS, CDR2 FQNEAQ, per germline. CDR3 DNA sequence: TGTGCCAGCTTATATGGAGGATTATTGGGATTCAGTGAGCAGTTCTTC. Translation: CASLYGGLLGFSEQFF.

The rearrangement links TRBV6-1 to TRBJ1-2; 10 bases line up with TRBD1. J gave up 8 bases and V 0 bases, and 3 bases lay outside the gene matches. CDR3 length: 14 amino acids. Germline lookup yields CDR1 MNHNS and CDR2 SASEGT. The CDR3, as DNA: TGTGCCAGCAGTGAAGCGGGGACAGGGGACGGCTACACCTTC. Translated: CASSEAGTGDGYTF.